Following are 5 T cell receptor beta chains from one sample sequenced in a study of blood T cell repertoires in COVID-19. Assay used: immunoSEQ multiplex PCR; TCRdb lists only in-frame clones, some missing. The table records approximately 99,000 clones, around 90% of them present only once. Sequencing used peripheral blood. The receptors shown here come from a man in his fifties or sixties with COVID-19, enrolled during active disease.

V is TRBV5-4 and J is TRBJ2-3; TRBD2 agrees at 7 bases. In germline, CDR1 is SGHNT, CDR2 YYREEE (reference sequence). V dropped 6 bases and J dropped 2; count of bases not matched to a gene: 12. This CDR3 comprises 16 residues. The CDR3 nucleotides read TGTGCCAGCACCCGTACCGGGGGGTCCCTCACAGATACGCAGTATTTT. Amino acids: CASTRTGGSLTDTQYF.

This chain joins TRBV19 and TRBJ2-2, with D perhaps TRBD1 (6 bases). CDR3 length: 13 residues. The V and J ends lost 2 bases and 10 bases respectively, with 11 bases between them. The germline V gene encodes CDR1 LNHDA and CDR2 SQIVND (reference sequence). CDR3 sequence reads: CASSITGPVELFF. The CDR3 DNA is TGTGCCAGTAGTATAACAGGGCCGGTGGAGCTGTTTTTT.

DNA for the CDR3: TGTGCCAGCAGCTTTGGACAGTTAATGAACACTGAAGCTTTCTTT. It encodes CASSFGQLMNTEAFF. The chain recombines TRBV7-9 with TRBJ1-1; D may be TRBD1 (6 bases). The CDR3 is 15 amino acids. From germline, CDR1 is SEHNR and CDR2 FQNEAQ (reference sequence). The germline V and J ends were trimmed by 3 bases and 0 bases, with 11 bases remaining between them.

As DNA, the CDR3 is TGTGCCAGCAGCCCGGGGGGCCAGAACACCGGGGAGCTGTTTTTT. It is translated as CASSPGGQNTGELFF. The chain is built from TRBV7-3 and TRBJ2-2; a possible D gene is TRBD2 (7 bases). Between the trimmed V and J ends, which lost 5 bases and 1 base, there was a span of 11 bases. CDR3 length equals 15 residues. Per germline, CDR1 SGHTA and CDR2 FQGTGA.

This sequence joins TRBV24-1 and TRBJ2-1; TRBD2 matches at 14 bases. This CDR3 comprises 19 residues. Trimming took 0 bases from V and 3 from J; bases not matched to a gene: 6. Looked up from germline, CDR1 is KGHDR and CDR2 is SFDVKD. This CDR3 reads CATSDLRGTSGGVYNEQFF. Written as DNA, the CDR3 is TGTGCCACCAGTGATTTGCGGGGGACTAGCGGGGGAGTCTACAATGAGCAGTTCTTC.